This T cell receptor beta chain came from a study of T cell responses to AZD1222 COVID-19 vaccine. Study results and caveats: Recipients of two AZD1222 doses showed rising Spike-specific TCR breadth and depth. Spike-spanning, vaccine-associated CD4 TCRs were dominant at 160-218 and 743-854.

Data came from immunoSEQ multiplex PCR; TCRdb stores just in-frame clones and leaves some out. The data show 84,000 or so clones, nearly 90% seen once. Points on this clone: Its matching antigen is unknown.

V shed 1 base and J shed 5 bases, with 12 bases lying between them. This CDR3 region has 14 residues. Germline CDR1 is SGHNT and CDR2 is YYREEE (reference sequence). The sequenced sample was peripheral blood, obtained on day 0 of AZD1222 vaccination. The rearrangement joins TRBV5-4 to TRBJ1-1, with D possibly matching TRBD1 (5 bases). This sequence was found in an adult in good health. The CDR3 DNA is TGTGCCAGCAGCTTGCGGGGGTCGGGGACTGAAGCTTTCTTT. Encoded protein: CASSLRGSGTEAFF.